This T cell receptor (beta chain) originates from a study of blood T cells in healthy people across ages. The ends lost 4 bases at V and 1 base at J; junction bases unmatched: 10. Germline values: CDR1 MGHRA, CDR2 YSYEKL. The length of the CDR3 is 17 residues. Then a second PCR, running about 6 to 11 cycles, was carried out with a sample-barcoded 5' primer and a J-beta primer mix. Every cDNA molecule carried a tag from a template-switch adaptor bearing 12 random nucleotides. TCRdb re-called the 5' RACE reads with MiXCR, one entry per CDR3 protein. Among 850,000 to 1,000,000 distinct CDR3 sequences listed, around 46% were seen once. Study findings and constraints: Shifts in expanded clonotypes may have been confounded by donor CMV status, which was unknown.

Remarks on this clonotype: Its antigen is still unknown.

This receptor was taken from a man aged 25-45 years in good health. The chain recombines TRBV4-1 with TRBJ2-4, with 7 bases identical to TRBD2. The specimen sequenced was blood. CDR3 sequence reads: CASSPARVGGAKNIQYF. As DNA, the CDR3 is TGCGCCAGCAGCCCTGCCAGGGTCGGGGGGGCCAAAAACATTCAGTACTTC.